Described below is a single TCR beta chain sequence and its context. V lost 0 bases, J lost 2 bases, and 17 bases lay in between. The CDR3 spans 17 residues. CDR1 is MGHRA, CDR2 YSYEKL, per germline. This entry is derived from a study of radiotherapy plus CTLA-4 blockade in lung cancer. At the level of the study: Patients showed objective responses in about 20% of cases and disease control in under 35%.

Sequenced by immunoSEQ multiplex PCR; TCRdb stores in-frame clones only, minus some. This repertoire shows 34,000 or so clones, 70% to 75% found once; its top ten account for over 12%. This clonotype was sampled from a human donor with non-small cell lung cancer that progressed on radiotherapy plus ipilimumab. The material sequenced was peripheral blood, taken from a patient treated with radiotherapy plus ipilimumab. The V call is TRBV4-1, the J call TRBJ2-7, with D perhaps matching TRBD2 (5 bases). This CDR3 reads CASSQDGMRADTYEQYF. CDR3 coding DNA: TGCGCCAGCAGCCAAGATGGGATGAGGGCTGACACCTACGAGCAGTACTTC.